Presented here are 23 T cell receptor beta chains from one specimen sequenced in a study of blood T cell repertoires in COVID-19. Sequenced by immunoSEQ multiplex PCR; TCRdb stores in-frame clones only, minus some. The profile shows 540,000 or so clones, 85% to 90% of them singletons. The source material was peripheral blood. Receptor source: a woman aged 50 to 60 with COVID-19, enrolled during active disease.

The chain has TRBV5-4 and TRBJ2-3, with 8 nucleotides matching TRBD2. Looked up from germline, CDR1 is SGHNT and CDR2 is YYREEE (reference sequence). After removal of 3 bases from V and 5 bases from J, the junction contained 5 bases not matched to a gene. The length of the CDR3 is 14 residues. CDR3 nucleotide sequence: TGTGCCAGCAGCTCCGGGGGGGCTAGAGATACGCAGTATTTT. Translation: CASSSGGARDTQYF.

This chain uses TRBV9 with TRBJ2-5; the match to TRBD1 covers 12 bases. The germline gives CDR1 SGDLS, CDR2 YYNGEE. The CDR3 consists of 14 residues. V lost 4 bases and J lost 6; bases outside the gene matches: 4. In nucleotides, the CDR3 is TGTGCCAGCAGCTTGGGACAGGGGGCGCAGACCCAGTACTTC. Translation: CASSLGQGAQTQYF.

The J gene is TRBJ1-4, the V gene TRBV2, with a tentative D call TRBD1 (5 bases). Germline CDR1 and CDR2: SNHLY and FYNNEI. V gave up 3 bases and J gave up 7 bases, with 15 bases separating them. The CDR3 is made up of 15 amino acids. The CDR3 spells CASSEGGGFGEKLFF. CDR3 in DNA: TGTGCCAGCAGTGAGGGGGGAGGGTTTGGTGAAAAACTGTTTTTT. The variable domain in full, completed from reference TRBV2 and TRBJ1-4, reads EPEVTQTPSHQVTQMGQEVILRCVPISNHLYFYWYRQILGQKVEFLVSFYNNEISEKSEIFDDQFSVERPDGSNFTLKIRSTKLEDSAMYFCASSEGGGFGEKLFFGSGTQLSVL.

The V gene is TRBV19, the J gene TRBJ2-1; D is perhaps TRBD2 (5 bases). Deletions cut 3 bases from V and 0 bases from J, with 9 bases between. The CDR3 has 15 residues. Germline V gene sequence: CDR1 LNHDA, CDR2 SQIVND (reference sequence). The CDR3 here is CASSIITSSYNEQFF. CDR3 DNA sequence: TGTGCCAGTAGTATTATAACTAGCTCCTACAATGAGCAGTTCTTC.

This clone was detected a few times. CDR3 nucleotides: TGTGCCAGCAGATCCGGGCTACAGGGGCAGCCCCAGCATTTT. Encoded protein: CASRSGLQGQPQHF. This sequence joins TRBV2 and TRBJ1-5, with 7 bases aligning to TRBD1. Looked up from germline, CDR1 is SNHLY and CDR2 is FYNNEI. The CDR3 sequence is 14 residues long. The V gene end was trimmed by 6 bases and the J gene end by 7 bases; junction bases not matched to a gene: 9.

CDR3 bases: TGCGCCAGCAGATACAGGGAACGAAACACTGAAGCTTTCTTT. It specifies CASRYRERNTEAFF. This chain uses TRBV4-1 with TRBJ1-1; D perhaps matches TRBD1 (6 bases). Trimming cost V 6 bases and J 2 bases, with 13 bases left between them. The CDR3 contains 14 residues. CDR1 and CDR2 (germline): MGHRA, YSYEKL.

This chain joins TRBV19 and TRBJ1-4; D gene uncertain. Germline loops: CDR1 LNHDA, CDR2 SQIVND (reference sequence). The CDR3 sequence is 17 residues long. V shed 3 bases and J shed 0 bases, with 14 bases lying between them. The CDR3 DNA reads TGTGCCAGTAGTATTATAACGGTCCAAGCAACTAATGAAAAACTGTTTTTT. It codes for CASSIITVQATNEKLFF.

V gene TRBV11-1 combines with J gene TRBJ1-4; perhaps TRBD1 as D (6 bases). Germline V lookup: CDR1 SGHAT, CDR2 FQDESV (reference sequence). V was shortened by 5 bases and J by 7 bases, with 20 bases between the two germline ends. This CDR3 has 16 amino acids. The CDR3 sequence: CASSHDVGQTGEKLFF. The CDR3 nucleotides are TGTGCCAGCAGCCACGACGTCGGACAGACGGGTGAAAAACTGTTTTTT.

This rearrangement joins TRBV9 to TRBJ2-7, with D maybe TRBD2 (6 bases). Trimming cost V 2 bases and J 2 bases, with 14 bases left between them. The germline V gene has CDR1 SGDLS and CDR2 YYNGEE. The CDR3 is made up of 15 amino acids. CDR3 nucleotide sequence: TGTGCCAGCAGCGTTTCACCGGGACTTACCTACGAGCAGTACTTC. Residues: CASSVSPGLTYEQYF. The whole variable domain, filled in from reference TRBV9 and TRBJ2-7, reads DSGVTQTPKHLITATGQRVTLRCSPRSGDLSVYWYQQSLDQGLQFLIQYYNGEERAKGNILERFSAQQFPDLHSELNLSSLELGDSALYFCASSVSPGLTYEQYFGPGTRLTVT.

V is TRBV19 and J is TRBJ1-5; possibly TRBD1 for D (6 bases). The CDR3 consists of 14 residues. Germline CDR1 LNHDA, CDR2 SQIVND (reference sequence). The V end was cut by 2 bases, the J end by 7 bases, with 12 bases between. The CDR3 is CASSIQGQGQPQHF. Written as DNA, the CDR3 is TGTGCCAGTAGTATACAGGGGCAAGGGCAGCCCCAGCATTTT. Based on the CDR3 plus reference TRBV19 and TRBJ1-5, the full variable domain is DGGITQSPKYLFRKEGQNVTLSCEQNLNHDAMYWYRQDPGQGLRLIYYSQIVNDFQKGDIAEGYSVSREKKESFPLTVTSAQKNPTAFYLCASSIQGQGQPQHFGDGTRLSIL.

The V gene is TRBV15, the J gene TRBJ2-3; D ambiguous. V lost 5 bases and J 0 bases, leaving 12 bases between the germline ends. This CDR3 is 15 amino acids long. Germline CDR1 is LNHNV and CDR2 is YYDKDF (reference sequence). The CDR3 DNA reads as TGTGCCACCAGCCCCGACCCAGGCAGCACAGATACGCAGTATTTT. It is translated as CATSPDPGSTDTQYF.

The chain recombines TRBV9 with TRBJ1-2; TRBD1 is a possible D gene (6 bases). This CDR3 is built from 14 residues. Germline-derived CDR1 and CDR2 are SGDLS and YYNGEE. V was trimmed by 0 bases and J by 7 bases, leaving 13 bases between them. CDR3 sequence: CASSVGGLSGGYTF. The CDR3 nucleotides are TGTGCCAGCAGCGTAGGGGGGCTGTCCGGTGGCTACACCTTC.

The rearrangement links TRBV6-5 to TRBJ1-2; perhaps TRBD1 as D (6 bases). V was cut by 0 bases and J by 6 bases, with 14 bases left in between. CDR1 MNHEY and CDR2 SVGAGI come from the germline V gene. The CDR3 loop spans 15 amino acids. Written as DNA, the CDR3 is TGTGCCAGCAGTTACTCGCTAGGGACATTCAATGGCTACACCTTC. It codes for CASSYSLGTFNGYTF.

The V gene is TRBV5-1, the J gene TRBJ1-1; D gene uncertain. Deletions cut 0 bases from V and 7 bases from J, with 10 bases between. This CDR3 has 13 residues. The germline gives CDR1 SGHRS, CDR2 YFSETQ. CDR3 sequence: CASSLDGVIEAFF. The CDR3 DNA reads TGCGCCAGCAGCTTGGACGGGGTCATTGAAGCTTTCTTT. Drawing the rest from reference TRBV5-1 and TRBJ1-1, the complete variable domain is KAGVTQTPRYLIKTRGQQVTLSCSPISGHRSVSWYQQTPGQGLQFLFEYFSETQRNKGNFPGRFSGRQFSNSRSEMNVSTLELGDSALYLCASSLDGVIEAFFGQGTRLTVV.

The CDR3 DNA sequence: TGCAGCGTTGAAGCCGGGACAGGCCAGCCTAACTATGGCTACACCTTC. This sequence encodes CSVEAGTGQPNYGYTF. This rearrangement joins TRBV29-1 to TRBJ1-2; 8 bases agree with TRBD1. Germline CDR1 SQVTM, CDR2 ANQGSEA. CDR3 length: 16 amino acids. J was trimmed by 0 bases and V by 1 base; bases with no gene match: 7.

This chain links TRBV30 with TRBJ2-4; TRBD2 is a possible D gene (7 bases). The V end lost 2 bases, the J end lost 8 bases, and 13 bases lay between the germline ends. This CDR3 contains 13 residues. Looked up from germline, CDR1 is GTSNPN and CDR2 is SVGIG (reference sequence). The CDR3 DNA follows: TGTGCCTGGAGTCGGGGGGCGACGGACATTCAGTACTTC. Translation gives CAWSRGATDIQYF.

This sequence joins TRBV10-1 and TRBJ2-1, with TRBD2 matching 10 bases. After removal of 4 bases from V and 9 bases from J, the junction contained 9 bases not matched to a gene. The CDR3 is made up of 15 amino acids. Germline V gives CDR1 WNHNN, CDR2 SYGVQD (reference sequence). The CDR3 sequence: CASSVVSGGFREQFF. The CDR3 DNA follows: TGCGCCAGCAGTGTAGTTAGCGGGGGGTTCCGTGAGCAGTTCTTC.

The chain couples TRBV19 to TRBJ1-1, with D maybe TRBD1 (5 bases). V gave up 6 bases and J gave up 7 bases, with 9 bases separating them. In germline, CDR1 is LNHDA, CDR2 SQIVND (reference sequence). CDR3 size: 11 residues. The CDR3 here is CASSLGVEAFF. The CDR3, as DNA: TGTGCCAGTAGCCTAGGGGTTGAAGCTTTCTTT.

The genes are TRBV2 and TRBJ1-4; D might be TRBD1 (6 bases). V lost 3 bases, J lost 6 bases, and 11 bases lay in between. The CDR3 contains 14 residues. In germline, CDR1 is SNHLY, CDR2 FYNNEI. The CDR3 is CASSEGAEDEKLFF. The DNA of the CDR3 is TGTGCCAGCAGTGAGGGGGCGGAGGATGAAAAACTGTTTTTT.

The chain joins TRBV29-1 to TRBJ1-1; D is unresolved. The CDR3 loop spans 12 amino acids. Per the germline V gene, CDR1 is SQVTM and CDR2 is ANQGSEA. V lost 3 bases, J lost 4 bases, and 9 bases lay in between. Here the CDR3 reads CSVEVSGTEAFF. In nucleotides, the CDR3 is TGCAGCGTTGAGGTATCAGGCACTGAAGCTTTCTTT.

The rearrangement joins TRBV5-1 to TRBJ1-1, with D tentatively TRBD1 (6 bases). V gave up 4 bases and J gave up 0 bases, with 10 bases separating them. The CDR3 totals 14 residues. Looked up from germline, CDR1 is SGHRS and CDR2 is YFSETQ. The CDR3 nucleotides are TGCGCCAGCAGCCAGGGGTCTATGAACACTGAAGCTTTCTTT. This sequence encodes CASSQGSMNTEAFF.

This clone has more than one count but fewer than ten. The chain links TRBV5-1 to TRBJ1-1, with D unresolved. This CDR3 comprises 13 residues. V was trimmed by 7 bases and J by 1 base, leaving 11 bases between them. Germline CDR1 reads SGHRS; CDR2 reads YFSETQ. The CDR3 region has the DNA TGCGCCAGCGCTGGCAACGCGAACACTGAAGCTTTCTTT. Protein: CASAGNANTEAFF.

The chain links TRBV3-1 (or the pseudogene TRBV3-2) to TRBJ1-2; 7 nucleotides agree with TRBD1. V trimming: 5 bases; J trimming: 4 bases; junction bases outside the gene matches: 7. This CDR3 is built from 14 residues. Germline V lookup: CDR1 LGHDT, CDR2 YNNKEL (reference sequence). CDR3 amino acids: CASSEGQRFYGYTF. The CDR3 nucleotides read TGTGCCAGCAGCGAGGGACAGAGATTCTATGGCTACACCTTC.